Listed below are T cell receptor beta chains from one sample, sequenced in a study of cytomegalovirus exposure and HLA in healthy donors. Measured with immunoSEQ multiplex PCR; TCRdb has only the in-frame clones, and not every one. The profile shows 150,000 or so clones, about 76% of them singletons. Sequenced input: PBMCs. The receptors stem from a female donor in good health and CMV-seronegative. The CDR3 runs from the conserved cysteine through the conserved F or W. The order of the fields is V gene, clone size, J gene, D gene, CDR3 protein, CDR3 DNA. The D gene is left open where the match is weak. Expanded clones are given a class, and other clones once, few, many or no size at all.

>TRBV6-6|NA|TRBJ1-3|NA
CASSFQGPSGNTIYF
TGTGCCAGCAGTTTTCAGGGGCCCTCTGGAAACACCATATATTTT
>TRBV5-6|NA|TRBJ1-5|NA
CASSLQDQPQHF
TGTGCCAGCAGCCTCCAGGATCAGCCCCAGCATTTT
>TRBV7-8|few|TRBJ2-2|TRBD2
CASRNRLAGPTGELFF
TGTGCCAGCAGGAATAGACTAGCGGGCCCCACCGGGGAGCTGTTTTTT
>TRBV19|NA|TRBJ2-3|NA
CASSTLLAMSTDTQYF
TGTGCCAGTAGTACCCTTCTAGCGATGAGCACAGATACGCAGTATTTT
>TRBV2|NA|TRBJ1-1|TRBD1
CASSEGGSGGRAFF
TGTGCCAGCAGTGAAGGTGGGTCAGGGGGTAGAGCTTTCTTT
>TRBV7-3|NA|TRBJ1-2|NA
CASSPRTGYGYTF
TGTGCCAGCAGCCCGCGAACAGGCTATGGCTACACCTTC
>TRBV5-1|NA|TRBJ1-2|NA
CASSLFQGRDGYTF
TGCGCCAGCAGCCTTTTCCAGGGAAGGGATGGCTACACCTTC
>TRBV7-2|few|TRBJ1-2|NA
CASSLDRGTTYGYTF
TGTGCCAGCAGCTTAGATCGGGGAACTACCTATGGCTACACCTTC
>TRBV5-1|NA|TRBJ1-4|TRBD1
CASSQQGARGKLFF
TGCGCCAGCAGCCAGCAGGGGGCGCGGGGAAAACTGTTTTTT
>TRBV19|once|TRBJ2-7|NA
CASIGAYEQYF
TGTGCCAGTATTGGAGCCTACGAGCAGTACTTC
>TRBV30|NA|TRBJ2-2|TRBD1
CAWSRGTGGHTGELFF
TGTGCCTGGAGTAGGGGGACAGGGGGCCACACCGGGGAGCTGTTTTTT
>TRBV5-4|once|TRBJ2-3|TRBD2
CASRLAGTSGKGDTQYF
TGTGCCAGCAGATTGGCCGGGACTAGCGGGAAGGGAGATACGCAGTATTTT
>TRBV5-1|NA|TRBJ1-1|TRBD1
CASSKQGAGNTEAFF
TGCGCCAGCAGCAAGCAGGGGGCCGGGAACACTGAAGCTTTCTTT
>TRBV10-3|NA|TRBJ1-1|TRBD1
CASQGAPNTEAFF
TGTGCCTCCCAGGGGGCCCCGAACACTGAAGCTTTCTTT
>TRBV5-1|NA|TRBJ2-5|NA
CASSLIGQLLQETQYF
TGCGCCAGCAGCCTGATTGGACAGCTCCTACAAGAGACCCAGTACTTC
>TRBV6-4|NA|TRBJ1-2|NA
CASSDSGRAGVYGYTF
TGTGCCAGCAGTGACTCAGGACGGGCGGGAGTCTATGGCTACACCTTC
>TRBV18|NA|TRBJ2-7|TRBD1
CASSELTGGPSYEQYF
TGTGCCAGCTCTGAGCTGACAGGGGGGCCCTCCTACGAGCAGTACTTC
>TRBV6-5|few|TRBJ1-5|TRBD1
CASSLDRGQGPQHF
TGTGCCAGCAGCCTGGACAGGGGGCAAGGGCCCCAGCATTTT
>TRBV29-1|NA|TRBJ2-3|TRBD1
CSVHRQGKGPDTQYF
TGCAGCGTCCACAGACAGGGGAAGGGGCCAGATACGCAGTATTTT
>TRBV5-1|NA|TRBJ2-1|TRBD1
CASSPLGQGSNEQFF
TGCGCCAGCAGCCCGCTAGGACAGGGGAGCAATGAGCAGTTCTTC
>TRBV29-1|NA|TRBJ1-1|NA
CSAWGGWAGTLNGEAFF
TGCAGCGCCTGGGGGGGCTGGGCAGGCACCCTGAACGGTGAAGCTTTCTTT
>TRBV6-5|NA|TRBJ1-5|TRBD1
CASSLFRGPNQPQHF
TGTGCCAGCAGTTTGTTCAGGGGGCCCAATCAGCCCCAGCATTTT
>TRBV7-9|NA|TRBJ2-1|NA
CASSLGQGGEQFF
TGTGCCAGCAGCTTAGGGCAGGGCGGTGAGCAGTTCTTC
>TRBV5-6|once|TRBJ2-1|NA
CASSLAGLYNEQFF
TGTGCCAGCAGCTTGGCTGGGCTTTACAATGAGCAGTTCTTC
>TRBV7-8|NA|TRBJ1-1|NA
CASSLSHLPGAFF
TGTGCCAGCAGCCTAAGTCACCTCCCAGGAGCTTTCTTT
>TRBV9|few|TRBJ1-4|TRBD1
CASSRTGSNEKLFF
TGTGCCAGCAGCCGGACAGGCTCTAATGAAAAACTGTTTTTT
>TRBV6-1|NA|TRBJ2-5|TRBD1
CASSVPTPQGQTQYF
TGTGCCAGCAGTGTCCCGACCCCACAGGGGCAGACCCAGTACTTC
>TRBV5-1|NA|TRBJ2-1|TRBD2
CASSLSSGRIRNEQFF
TGCGCCAGCAGCTTGAGTAGCGGGAGAATTAGGAATGAGCAGTTCTTC
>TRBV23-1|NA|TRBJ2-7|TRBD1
CASSQSNRGFPHEQYF
TGCGCCAGCAGTCAATCGAACAGGGGCTTCCCCCACGAGCAGTACTTC
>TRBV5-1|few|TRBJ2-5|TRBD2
CASSFGLAGVQETQYF
TGCGCCAGCAGCTTTGGACTAGCGGGGGTCCAAGAGACCCAGTACTTC
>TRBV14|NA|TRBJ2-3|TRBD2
CASSQRLAFSDTQYF
TGTGCCAGCAGCCAGAGACTAGCGTTTTCAGATACGCAGTATTTT
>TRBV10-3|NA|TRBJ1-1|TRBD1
CAILSRQGDTEAFF
TGTGCCATTCTATCGAGACAGGGGGACACTGAAGCTTTCTTT
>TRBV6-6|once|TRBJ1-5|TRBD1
CASSYPQGVRDQPQHF
TGTGCCAGCAGTTACCCGCAGGGGGTGCGGGATCAGCCCCAGCATTTT
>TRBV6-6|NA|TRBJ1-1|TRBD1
CASRPSGTAIYTEAFF
TGTGCCAGCAGACCCTCCGGGACAGCTATTTACACTGAAGCTTTCTTT
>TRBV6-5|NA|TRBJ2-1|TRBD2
CASSSSGLAANEQFF
TGTGCCAGCAGTTCCTCAGGACTAGCGGCGAATGAGCAGTTCTTC
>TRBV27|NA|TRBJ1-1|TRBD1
CAVFTGVNTEAFF
TGTGCCGTATTTACAGGGGTAAACACTGAAGCTTTCTTT
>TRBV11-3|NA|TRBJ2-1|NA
CASSLEGGPQFF
TGTGCCAGCAGCTTAGAGGGCGGGCCGCAGTTCTTC
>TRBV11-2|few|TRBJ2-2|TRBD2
CASSLDTGLAGGTGELFF
TGTGCCAGCAGCTTAGATACGGGACTAGCGGGAGGGACCGGGGAGCTGTTTTTT
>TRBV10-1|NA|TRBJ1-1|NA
CASSDFRTSNTEAFF
TGCGCCAGCAGTGATTTCAGGACATCGAACACTGAAGCTTTCTTT
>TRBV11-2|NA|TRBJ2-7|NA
CASSFRATVGDEQYF
TGTGCCAGCAGCTTCCGTGCGACAGTCGGCGACGAGCAGTACTTC
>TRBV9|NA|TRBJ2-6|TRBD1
CASSVTGGVLSGANVLTF
TGTGCCAGCAGCGTGACAGGGGGAGTGCTGTCTGGGGCCAACGTCCTGACTTTC
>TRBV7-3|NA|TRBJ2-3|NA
CASSLVGPTSTDTQYF
TGTGCCAGCAGTCTAGTGGGGCCGACTAGCACAGATACGCAGTATTTT
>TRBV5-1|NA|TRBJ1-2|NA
CASSLGDRTNYGYTF
TGCGCCAGCAGCTTGGGTGACAGGACTAACTATGGCTACACCTTC
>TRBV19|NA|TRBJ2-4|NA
CASSIESGGMAKNIQYF
TGTGCCAGTAGTATAGAATCGGGGGGCATGGCCAAAAACATTCAGTACTTC
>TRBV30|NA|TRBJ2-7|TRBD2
CAWSVKGLVYEQYF
TGTGCCTGGAGTGTAAAGGGACTAGTTTACGAGCAGTACTTC
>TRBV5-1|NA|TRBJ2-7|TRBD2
CASSLVAGGPYEQYF
TGCGCCAGCAGCTTGGTCGCGGGAGGCCCTTACGAGCAGTACTTC
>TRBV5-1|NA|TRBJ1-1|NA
CASNPADRNTEAFF
TGCGCCAGTAATCCAGCGGACAGGAACACTGAAGCTTTCTTT
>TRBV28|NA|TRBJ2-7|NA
CASSQPSTIYEQYF
TGTGCCAGCAGCCAACCTAGTACGATCTACGAGCAGTACTTC
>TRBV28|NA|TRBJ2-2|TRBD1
CASSSWARGTGELFF
TGTGCCAGCAGCAGCTGGGCCAGGGGGACCGGGGAGCTGTTTTTT
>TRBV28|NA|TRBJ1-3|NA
CASSLSGGQGNTIYF
TGTGCCAGCAGTTTATCGGGGGGCCAGGGAAACACCATATATTTT
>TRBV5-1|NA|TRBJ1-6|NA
CASSFSYRDSPLHF
TGCGCCAGCAGCTTCTCTTACAGGGATTCACCCCTCCACTTT
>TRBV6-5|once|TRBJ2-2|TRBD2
CASVGLAGAGELFF
TGTGCCAGCGTGGGACTAGCGGGAGCCGGGGAGCTGTTTTTT
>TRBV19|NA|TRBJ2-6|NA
CASSIVGGQISGANVLTF
TGTGCCAGTAGTATAGTAGGGGGACAAATCTCTGGGGCCAACGTCCTGACTTTC
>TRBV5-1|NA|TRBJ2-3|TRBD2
CASSPSGGADTQYF
TGCGCCAGCAGCCCCTCGGGGGGGGCAGATACGCAGTATTTT
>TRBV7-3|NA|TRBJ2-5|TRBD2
CASSLWGGKETQYF
TGTGCCAGCAGCTTATGGGGAGGGAAAGAGACCCAGTACTTC